Each of the 23 T cell receptor beta chains below was sequenced from the same sample in a study of T cell changes during pregnancy in multiple sclerosis (dated by TCRdb to the late 2010s). Library preparation used the immunoSEQ multiplex PCR assay. Entries here come from immuneACCESS through TCRdb and include only in-frame sequences with V and J called. Some clones fail to appear in such tables; in the studies checked, an unresolved V gene covers under half of the shortfall, and the cause of the remainder is unknown. Across this sample there are around 35,000 clones, with roughly 90% seen only once. Roughly 4.8% of the sample rests with the top ten. The input for sequencing was CD8+ T cells from peripheral blood mononuclear cells, taken after pregnancy. These receptors originate from a female donor with multiple sclerosis, enrolled in a pregnancy study.

The chain joins TRBV10-3 to TRBJ2-1; D is unresolved. The CDR3 is 13 amino acids. CDR1 is ENHRY and CDR2 is SYGVKD in the germline V gene. V dropped 6 bases and J dropped 4 bases, with 10 bases sitting between them. The CDR3: CAISPSNYNEQFF. In DNA, the CDR3 is TGTGCCATCAGCCCCAGTAATTACAATGAGCAGTTCTTC.

This rearrangement joins TRBV5-4 to TRBJ1-1; D remains ambiguous. Germline CDR1 SGHNT, CDR2 YYREEE (reference sequence). The V end lost 0 bases, the J end lost 0 bases, and 6 bases lay between the germline ends. The CDR3 is 14 amino acids. The CDR3 DNA sequence: TGTGCCAGCAGCTTGGTTAGTTTGAACACTGAAGCTTTCTTT. Residues: CASSLVSLNTEAFF.

The chain combines TRBV5-6 with TRBJ2-6; the match to TRBD1 covers 7 bases. The CDR3 sequence is 18 residues long. V lost 3 bases and J lost 0; bases outside the gene matches: 9. The germline V gene has CDR1 SGHDT and CDR2 YYEEEE. CDR3 protein: CASSYGDSPYSGANVLTF. The DNA of the CDR3 is TGTGCCAGCAGCTATGGGGACAGTCCCTACTCTGGGGCCAACGTCCTGACTTTC.

The rearrangement uses TRBV11-2 and TRBJ2-1; 7 positions agree with TRBD1. CDR3 length equals 15 residues. Germline V gene lookup returns CDR1 SGHAT and CDR2 FQNNGV. V shed 2 bases and J 5 bases; nucleotides not matched to a gene: 6. The CDR3 is CASSLTQDRNNEQFF. Here the CDR3 DNA reads TGTGCCAGCAGCTTAACCCAGGACAGGAACAATGAGCAGTTCTTC.

This clone was counted between two and nine times. This chain uses TRBV6-4 with TRBJ1-1; D call uncertain. V was pared by 7 bases and J by 4 bases, with 16 bases between. The CDR3 consists of 14 residues. CDR1 is MRHNA and CDR2 is SNTAGT in the germline V gene. The CDR3 loop reads CASKPDGEGTEAFF. CDR3 sequence (DNA): TGTGCCAGCAAGCCCGACGGTGAGGGCACTGAAGCTTTCTTT.

This chain uses TRBV5-5 with TRBJ2-7; a possible D gene is TRBD1 (5 bases). The length of the CDR3 is 13 residues. Trimming pared 3 bases from V and 3 bases from J, leaving 10 bases between. Germline V gene data show CDR1 as SGHKS and CDR2 as YYEKEE (reference sequence). CDR3 amino acids: CASSSDIVYEQYF. Written as DNA, the CDR3 is TGTGCCAGCAGCTCGGACATCGTCTACGAGCAGTACTTC.

The rearrangement links TRBV11-2 to TRBJ2-7; 7 nucleotides agree with TRBD1. J lost 1 base, V lost 4 bases, and 4 bases had no gene match. CDR1 and CDR2 (germline): SGHAT, FQNNGV. This CDR3 region has 14 residues. The CDR3 region has the DNA TGTGCCAGCAGCTCCGGACAGGTATCCTACGAGCAGTACTTC. It yields the protein CASSSGQVSYEQYF. Supplemented by reference TRBV11-2 and TRBJ2-7, the full variable domain reads EAGVAQSPRYKIIEKRQSVAFWCNPISGHATLYWYQQILGQGPKLLIQFQNNGVVDDSQLPKDRFSAERLKGVDSTLKIQPAKLEDSAVYLCASSSGQVSYEQYFGPGTRLTVT.

The rearrangement links TRBV15 to TRBJ1-5; 7 bases line up with TRBD1. Germline CDR1 reads LNHNV; CDR2 reads YYDKDF (reference sequence). Trimming removed 3 bases from V and 10 bases from J; junction bases left unmatched: 12. The CDR3 has 15 residues. The CDR3 is CATSREGQVTDPQHF. In nucleotides, the CDR3 is TGTGCCACCAGCAGGGAAGGACAGGTGACCGACCCCCAGCATTTT.

The chain joins TRBV9 to TRBJ1-4, with a possible D match to TRBD1 (6 bases). Germline CDR1 and CDR2: SGDLS and YYNGEE. Trimming shortened V by 0 bases and J by 7 bases, and 13 bases separated the two germline ends. The length of the CDR3 is 15 residues. CDR3 sequence: CASSVEGGGGEKLFF. DNA of the CDR3: TGTGCCAGCAGCGTAGAGGGGGGCGGGGGTGAAAAACTGTTTTTT.

The V and J genes are TRBV6-6 and TRBJ1-2; 7 positions match TRBD1. The CDR3 has 14 residues. The germline gives CDR1 MNHNY, CDR2 SVGAGI (reference sequence). The trim removed 0 bases at V and 6 bases at J, leaving 4 bases unmatched. CDR3 sequence (DNA): TGTGCCAGCAGTTACTCAGACAGGGAAGATGGCTACACCTTC. Amino acids: CASSYSDREDGYTF.

This clone has a handful of counts. The chain couples TRBV15 to TRBJ1-2; D gene uncertain. CDR1 LNHNV and CDR2 YYDKDF come from the germline V gene (reference sequence). CDR3 length equals 17 residues. Trimming removed 0 bases at V and 5 bases at J, with 19 bases between. In DNA, the CDR3 is TGTGCCACCAGCAGAGATCTCGATTCACAACGTTTTTATGGCTACACCTTC. It specifies CATSRDLDSQRFYGYTF.

V usage is TRBV7-8 and J usage is TRBJ1-5; 10 bases line up with TRBD1. V trimming: 5 bases; J trimming: 6 bases; junction bases outside the gene matches: 7. This CDR3 comprises 15 residues. Germline V CDR1 and CDR2: SGHVS, FQNEAQ. This CDR3 is CASSDGTGESQPQHF. The DNA for the CDR3 is TGTGCCAGCAGCGACGGGACAGGGGAAAGTCAGCCCCAGCATTTT. Complete variable domain (other parts from reference TRBV7-8 and TRBJ1-5): GAGVSQSPRYKVAKRGQDVALRCDPISGHVSLFWYQQALGQGPEFLTYFQNEAQLDKSGLPSDRFFAERPEGSVSTLKIQRTQQEDSAVYLCASSDGTGESQPQHFGDGTRLSIL.

The chain has TRBV11-2 and TRBJ2-3; 7 nucleotides line up with TRBD2. Germline CDR1 SGHAT, CDR2 FQNNGV. The CDR3 runs to 14 residues. After removal of 6 bases from V and 5 bases from J, the junction contained 8 bases not matched to a gene. The CDR3 sequence is CASSLPGGGDTQYF. DNA of the CDR3: TGTGCCAGCAGTCTCCCCGGCGGGGGAGATACGCAGTATTTT.

V is TRBV5-8 and J is TRBJ2-5, with 7 bases aligning to TRBD2. The germline V gene encodes CDR1 SGHTS and CDR2 YDEGEE. The CDR3 is made up of 15 amino acids. The V and J ends lost 1 base and 4 bases, in that order; junction bases with no gene match: 7. CDR3 bases: TGTGCCAGCAGCTTGAGGGGAGGGTCCTCAGAGACCCAGTACTTC. Residues: CASSLRGGSSETQYF.

Regarding this clone: Sequence at one end of the junction differs from germline and may be a read error. This sample includes further DNA sequences coding for the same CDR3. The V and J genes are TRBV5-6 and TRBJ1-2, with TRBD1 matching 7 bases. The length of the CDR3 is 15 residues. The V gene's germline CDR1 is SGHDT and CDR2 YYEEEE. The CDR3 coding sequence is TGTGCTAGCAGCTCTGATAGACAGGGCGGCTATGGCTACACCTTC. This translates into CASSSDRQGGYGYTF.

The CDR3 coding sequence is TGTGCCAGCAGTTTACGTCCCGGGACAGGGACGGATGAGCAGTTCTTC. It encodes CASSLRPGTGTDEQFF. The chain joins TRBV27 to TRBJ2-1, with 9 bases identical to TRBD1. V shed 2 bases, J shed 8 bases, and the junction held 10 bases outside the gene matches. Germline assignment: CDR1 MNHEY and CDR2 SMNVEV (reference sequence). This CDR3 contains 16 residues.

This sequence joins TRBV6-1 and TRBJ2-1, with TRBD1 as a possible D gene (5 bases). The CDR3 extends over 16 amino acids. With 2 bases removed from V and 0 bases from J, the gap between germline ends came to 11 bases. Germline V lookup: CDR1 MNHNS, CDR2 SASEGT. CDR3 bases: TGTGCCAGCAGTGAAACAGGCTTCAGCTCCTACAATGAGCAGTTCTTC. This encodes CASSETGFSSYNEQFF.

This chain links TRBV27 with TRBJ1-4; TRBD1 aligns across 8 bases. This CDR3 has 19 amino acids. Germline V gives CDR1 MNHEY, CDR2 SMNVEV (reference sequence). With V trimmed by 6 bases and J by 6 bases, 21 bases remained unmatched. CDR3: CASSQTGVPSPVLDEKLFF. The CDR3 DNA is TGTGCCAGCAGCCAGACAGGGGTACCCTCCCCTGTCTTGGATGAAAAACTGTTTTTT.

V is TRBV11-2 and J is TRBJ1-1; 7 bases fit TRBD1. This CDR3 is 12 amino acids long. With V trimmed by 5 bases and J by 11 bases, 8 bases remained unmatched. CDR1 and CDR2 (germline): SGHAT, FQNNGV. The CDR3 sequence: CASSPMTGRAFF. CDR3 in DNA: TGTGCCAGCAGCCCGATGACAGGGAGGGCTTTCTTT.

The chain is built from TRBV5-6 and TRBJ1-1; unclear D gene. The CDR3 is 11 amino acids. V gave up 6 bases and J gave up 4 bases, with 7 bases separating them. The germline gives CDR1 SGHDT, CDR2 YYEEEE. CDR3 coding DNA: TGTGCCAGCACCCACGGCACTGAAGCTTTCTTT. It specifies CASTHGTEAFF. The full variable domain, completed using reference TRBV5-6 and TRBJ1-1, is DAGVTQSPTHLIKTRGQQVTLRCSPKSGHDTVSWYQQALGQGPQFIFQYYEEEERQRGNFPDRFSGHQFPNYSSELNVNALLLGDSALYLCASTHGTEAFFGQGTRLTVV.

The count of this clone is one. The chain employs TRBV4-1 and TRBJ2-5, with 12 nucleotides matching TRBD2. The germline CDR1 and CDR2 sequences are MGHRA and YSYEKL. V dropped 4 bases and J dropped 0; count of bases not matched to a gene: 3. The CDR3 totals 16 residues. In nucleotides, the CDR3 is TGCGCCAGCAGCCCTCGACTAGCGGGGGACCAAGAGACCCAGTACTTC. This translates into CASSPRLAGDQETQYF.

This chain links TRBV7-2 with TRBJ2-5; 10 bases are a match to TRBD2. The CDR3 covers 14 residues. The germline CDR1 and CDR2 sequences are SGHTA and FQGNSA. J lost 5 bases, V lost 4 bases, and 4 bases had no gene match. The CDR3 DNA sequence: TGTGCCAGCAGCTCTAGCGGGGGAGGTGAGACCCAGTACTTC. This codes for CASSSSGGGETQYF.

The CDR3 DNA sequence: TGTGCCAGCAGCTTCACGGACAGGGACGATGGCTACACCTTC. Residues: CASSFTDRDDGYTF. This chain uses TRBV7-8 with TRBJ1-2, with 8 bases that match TRBD1. The V and J ends lost 3 bases and 6 bases, in that order; junction bases with no gene match: 6. CDR1 is SGHVS, CDR2 FQNEAQ, per germline. The CDR3 is made up of 14 amino acids.